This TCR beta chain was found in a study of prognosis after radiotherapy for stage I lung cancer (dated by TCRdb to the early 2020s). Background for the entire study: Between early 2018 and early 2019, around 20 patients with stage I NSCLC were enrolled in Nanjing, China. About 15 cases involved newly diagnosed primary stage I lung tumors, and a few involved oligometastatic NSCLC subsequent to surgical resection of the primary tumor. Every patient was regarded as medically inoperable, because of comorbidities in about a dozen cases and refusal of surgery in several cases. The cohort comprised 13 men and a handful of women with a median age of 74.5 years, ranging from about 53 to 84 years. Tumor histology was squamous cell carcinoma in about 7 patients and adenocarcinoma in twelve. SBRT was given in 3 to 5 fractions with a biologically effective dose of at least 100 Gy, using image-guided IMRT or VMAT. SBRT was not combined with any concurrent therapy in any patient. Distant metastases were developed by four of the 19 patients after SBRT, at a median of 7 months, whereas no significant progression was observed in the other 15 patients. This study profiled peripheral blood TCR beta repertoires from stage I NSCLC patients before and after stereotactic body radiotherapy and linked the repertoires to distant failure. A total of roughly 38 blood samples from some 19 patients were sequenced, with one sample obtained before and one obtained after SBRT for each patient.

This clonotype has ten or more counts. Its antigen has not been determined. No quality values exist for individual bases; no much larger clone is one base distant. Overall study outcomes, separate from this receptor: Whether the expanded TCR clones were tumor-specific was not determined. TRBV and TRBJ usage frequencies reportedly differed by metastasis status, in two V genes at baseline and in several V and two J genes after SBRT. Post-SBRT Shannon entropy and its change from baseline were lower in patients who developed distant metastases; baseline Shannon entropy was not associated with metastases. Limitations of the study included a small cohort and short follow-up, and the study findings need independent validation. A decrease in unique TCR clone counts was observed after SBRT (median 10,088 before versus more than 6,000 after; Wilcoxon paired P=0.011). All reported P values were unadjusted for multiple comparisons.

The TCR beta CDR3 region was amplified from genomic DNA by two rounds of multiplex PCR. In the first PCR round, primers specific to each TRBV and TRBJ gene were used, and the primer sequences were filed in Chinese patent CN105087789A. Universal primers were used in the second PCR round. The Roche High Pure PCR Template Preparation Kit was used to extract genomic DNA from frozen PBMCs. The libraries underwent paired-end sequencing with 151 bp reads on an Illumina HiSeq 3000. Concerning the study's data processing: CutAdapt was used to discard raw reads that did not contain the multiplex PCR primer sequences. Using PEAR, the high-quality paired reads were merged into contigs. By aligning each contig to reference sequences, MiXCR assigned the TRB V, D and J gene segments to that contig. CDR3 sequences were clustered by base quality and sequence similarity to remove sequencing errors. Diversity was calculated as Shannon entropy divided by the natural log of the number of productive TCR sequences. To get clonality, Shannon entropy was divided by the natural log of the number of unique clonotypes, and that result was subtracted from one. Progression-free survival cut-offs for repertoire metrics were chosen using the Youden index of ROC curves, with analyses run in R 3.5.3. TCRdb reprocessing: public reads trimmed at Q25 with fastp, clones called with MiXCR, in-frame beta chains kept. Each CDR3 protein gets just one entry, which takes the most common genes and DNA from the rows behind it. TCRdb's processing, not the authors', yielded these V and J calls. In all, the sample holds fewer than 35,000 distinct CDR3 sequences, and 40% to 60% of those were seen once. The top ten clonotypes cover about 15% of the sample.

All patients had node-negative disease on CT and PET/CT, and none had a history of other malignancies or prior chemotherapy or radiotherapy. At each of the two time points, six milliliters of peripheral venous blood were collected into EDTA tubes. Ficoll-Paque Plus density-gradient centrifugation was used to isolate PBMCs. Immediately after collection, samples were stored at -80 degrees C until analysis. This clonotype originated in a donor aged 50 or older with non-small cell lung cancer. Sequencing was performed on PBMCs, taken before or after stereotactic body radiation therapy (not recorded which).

The DNA reads TGCGCCAGCAAGCGAGGACGGGGGGGGGTTGGAGGGGATGAGCAGTTCTTC. This sequence encodes CASKRGRGGVGGDEQFF. This chain is built from TRBV5-1 and TRBJ2-1; a stretch of 8 junction bases matches TRBD2. From its cysteine to its phenylalanine, the CDR3 spans 17 amino acids. Left in the record is the CDR3 DNA by itself, 51 bases read in frame from the first base. Per the germline V gene, SGHRS is the CDR1 and YFSETQ is the CDR2. The germline V end is reduced by 6 bases and the J end by 8 bases; junction bases left unmatched: 19.